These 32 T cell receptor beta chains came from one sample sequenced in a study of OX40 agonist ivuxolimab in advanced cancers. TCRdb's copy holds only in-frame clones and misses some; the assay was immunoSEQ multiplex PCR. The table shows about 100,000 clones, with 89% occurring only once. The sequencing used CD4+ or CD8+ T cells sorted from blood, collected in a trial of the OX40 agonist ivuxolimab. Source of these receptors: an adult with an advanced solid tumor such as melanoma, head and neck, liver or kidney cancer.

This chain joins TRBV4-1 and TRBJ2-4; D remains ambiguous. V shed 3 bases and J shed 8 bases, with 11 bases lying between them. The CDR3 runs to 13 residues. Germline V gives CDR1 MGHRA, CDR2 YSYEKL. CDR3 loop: CASSHAGVDIQYF. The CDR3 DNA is TGCGCCAGCAGCCATGCAGGTGTGGACATTCAGTACTTC.

The CDR3 bases are TGTGCCAGCAGTTACTCGATGCAGGGGCCTAATCAGCCCCAGCATTTT. Encoded protein: CASSYSMQGPNQPQHF. This chain links TRBV6-6 with TRBJ1-5, with a weak D call TRBD1 (6 bases). Germline CDR1 and CDR2: MNHNY and SVGAGI (reference sequence). This CDR3 contains 16 residues. The ends were cut back, 0 bases at V and 4 bases at J, with 13 bases in the middle.

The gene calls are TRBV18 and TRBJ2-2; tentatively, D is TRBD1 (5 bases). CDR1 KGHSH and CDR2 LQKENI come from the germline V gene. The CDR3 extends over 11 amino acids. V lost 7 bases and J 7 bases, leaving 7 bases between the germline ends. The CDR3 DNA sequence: TGTGCCAGCTGGGGCGGCGGGGAGCTGTTTTTT. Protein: CASWGGGELFF.

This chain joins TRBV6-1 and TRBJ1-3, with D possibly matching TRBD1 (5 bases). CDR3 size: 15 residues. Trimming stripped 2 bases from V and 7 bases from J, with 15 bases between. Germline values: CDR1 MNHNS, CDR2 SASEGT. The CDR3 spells CASSESARRGNTIYF. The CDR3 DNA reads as TGTGCCAGCAGTGAATCGGCCCGGAGGGGCAACACCATATATTTT.

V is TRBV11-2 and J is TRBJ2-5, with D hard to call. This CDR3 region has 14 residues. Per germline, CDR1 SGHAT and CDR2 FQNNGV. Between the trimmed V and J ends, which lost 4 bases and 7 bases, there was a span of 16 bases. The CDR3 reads CASSSPGAPATQYF. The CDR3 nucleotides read TGTGCCAGCAGCTCTCCAGGAGCCCCTGCGACCCAGTACTTC.

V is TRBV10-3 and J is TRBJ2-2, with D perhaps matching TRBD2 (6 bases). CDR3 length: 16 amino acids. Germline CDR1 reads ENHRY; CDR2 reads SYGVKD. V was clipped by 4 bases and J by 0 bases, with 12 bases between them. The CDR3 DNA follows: TGTGCCATCAGTGCAAGGGAGGCCACGAACACCGGGGAGCTGTTTTTT. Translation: CAISAREATNTGELFF.

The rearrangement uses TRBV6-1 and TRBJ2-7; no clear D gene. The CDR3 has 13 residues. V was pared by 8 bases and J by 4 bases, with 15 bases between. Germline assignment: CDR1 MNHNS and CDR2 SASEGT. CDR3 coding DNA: TGTGCCAGCCTGAACTACGGGCGGTACGAGCAGTACTTC. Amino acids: CASLNYGRYEQYF.

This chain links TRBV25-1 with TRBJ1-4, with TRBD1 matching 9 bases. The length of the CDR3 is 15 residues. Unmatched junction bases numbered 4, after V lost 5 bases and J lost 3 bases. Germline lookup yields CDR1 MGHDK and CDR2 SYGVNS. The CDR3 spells CASSSRDRANEKLFF. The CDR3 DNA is TGTGCCAGCAGTAGCCGGGACAGGGCTAATGAAAAACTGTTTTTT. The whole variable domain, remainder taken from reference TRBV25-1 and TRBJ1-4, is EADIYQTPRYLVIGTGKKITLECSQTMGHDKMYWYQQDPGMELHLIHYSYGVNSTEKGDLSSESTVSRIRTEHFPLTLESARPSHTSQYLCASSSRDRANEKLFFGSGTQLSVL.

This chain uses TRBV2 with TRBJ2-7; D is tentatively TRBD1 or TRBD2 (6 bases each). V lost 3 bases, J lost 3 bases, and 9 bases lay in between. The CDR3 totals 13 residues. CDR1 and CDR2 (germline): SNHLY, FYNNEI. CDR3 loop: CASSDRGGYEQYF. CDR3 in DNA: TGTGCCAGCAGTGACAGGGGAGGCTACGAGCAGTACTTC.

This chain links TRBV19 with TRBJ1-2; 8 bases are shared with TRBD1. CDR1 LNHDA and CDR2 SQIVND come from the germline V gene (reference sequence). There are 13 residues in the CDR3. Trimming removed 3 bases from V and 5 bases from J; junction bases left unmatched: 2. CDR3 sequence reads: CASSMDREYGYTF. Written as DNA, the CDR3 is TGTGCCAGTAGTATGGACAGGGAATATGGCTACACCTTC.

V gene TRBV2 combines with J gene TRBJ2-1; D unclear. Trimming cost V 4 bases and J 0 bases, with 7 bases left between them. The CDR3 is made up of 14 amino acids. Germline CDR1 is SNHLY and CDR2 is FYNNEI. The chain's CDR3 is CASSGDRSYNEQFF. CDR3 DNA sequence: TGTGCCAGCAGTGGTGATCGCTCCTACAATGAGCAGTTCTTC.

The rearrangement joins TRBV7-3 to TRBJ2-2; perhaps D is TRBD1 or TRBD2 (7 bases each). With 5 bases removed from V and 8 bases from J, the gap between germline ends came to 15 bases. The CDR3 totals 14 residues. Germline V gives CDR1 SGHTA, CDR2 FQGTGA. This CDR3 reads CASSERDRPGELFF. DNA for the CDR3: TGTGCCAGCAGCGAGCGGGACAGACCGGGGGAGCTGTTTTTT.

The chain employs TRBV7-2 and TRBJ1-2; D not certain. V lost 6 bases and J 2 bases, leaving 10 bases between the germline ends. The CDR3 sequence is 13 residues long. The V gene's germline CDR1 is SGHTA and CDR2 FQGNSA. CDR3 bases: TGTGCCAGCAGTCAGAGACCCAACTATGGCTACACCTTC. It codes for CASSQRPNYGYTF.

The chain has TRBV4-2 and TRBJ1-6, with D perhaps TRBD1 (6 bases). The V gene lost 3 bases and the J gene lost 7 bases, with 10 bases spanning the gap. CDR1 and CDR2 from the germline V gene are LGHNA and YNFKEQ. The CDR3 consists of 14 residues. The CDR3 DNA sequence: TGTGCCAGCAGCCAGCGGACAGCCAATTCACCCCTCCACTTT. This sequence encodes CASSQRTANSPLHF.

The CDR3 protein is CASRDSLPFVDYEQYF. CDR3 bases: TGTGCCAGCCGGGACAGCCTACCCTTTGTGGACTACGAGCAGTACTTC. The rearrangement links TRBV11-2 to TRBJ2-7; 7 bases match TRBD1. After removal of 8 bases from V and 3 bases from J, the junction contained 16 bases not matched to a gene. In germline, CDR1 is SGHAT, CDR2 FQNNGV. The CDR3 extends over 16 amino acids.

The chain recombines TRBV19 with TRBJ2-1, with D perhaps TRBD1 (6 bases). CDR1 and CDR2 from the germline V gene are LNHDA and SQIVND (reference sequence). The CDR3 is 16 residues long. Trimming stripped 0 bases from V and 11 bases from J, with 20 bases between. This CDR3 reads CASSIEVVSGGVKQFF. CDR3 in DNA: TGTGCCAGTAGTATAGAAGTGGTTAGTGGGGGCGTTAAGCAGTTCTTC.

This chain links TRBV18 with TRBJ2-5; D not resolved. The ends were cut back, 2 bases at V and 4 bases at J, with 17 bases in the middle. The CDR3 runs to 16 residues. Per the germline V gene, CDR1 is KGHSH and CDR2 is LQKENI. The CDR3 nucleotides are TGTGCCAGCTCACCAGTTTCGGCGTGGATCCGAGAGACCCAGTACTTC. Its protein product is CASSPVSAWIRETQYF.

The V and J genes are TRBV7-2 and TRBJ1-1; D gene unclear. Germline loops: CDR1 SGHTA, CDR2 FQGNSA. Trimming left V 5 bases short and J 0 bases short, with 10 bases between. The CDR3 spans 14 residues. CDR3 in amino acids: CASSPTLLNTEAFF. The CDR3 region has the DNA TGTGCCAGCAGCCCCACCCTGTTGAACACTGAAGCTTTCTTT.

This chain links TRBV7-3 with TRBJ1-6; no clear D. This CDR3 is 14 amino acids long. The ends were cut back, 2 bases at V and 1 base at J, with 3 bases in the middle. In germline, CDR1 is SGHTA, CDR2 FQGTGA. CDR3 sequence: CASSLGSYNSPLHF. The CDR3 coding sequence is TGTGCCAGCAGCTTAGGGTCCTATAATTCACCCCTCCACTTT.

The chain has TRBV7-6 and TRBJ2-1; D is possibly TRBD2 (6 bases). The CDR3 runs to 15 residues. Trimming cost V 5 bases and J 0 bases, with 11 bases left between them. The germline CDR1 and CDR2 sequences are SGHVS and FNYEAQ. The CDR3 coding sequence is TGTGCCAGCAGCCTTAGCGGAAGCTCCTACAATGAGCAGTTCTTC. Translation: CASSLSGSSYNEQFF.

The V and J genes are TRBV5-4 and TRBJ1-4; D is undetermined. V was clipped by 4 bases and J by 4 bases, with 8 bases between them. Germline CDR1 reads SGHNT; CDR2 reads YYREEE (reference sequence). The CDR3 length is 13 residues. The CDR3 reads CASSDRGNEKLFF. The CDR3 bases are TGTGCCAGCAGCGACCGGGGTAATGAAAAACTGTTTTTT.

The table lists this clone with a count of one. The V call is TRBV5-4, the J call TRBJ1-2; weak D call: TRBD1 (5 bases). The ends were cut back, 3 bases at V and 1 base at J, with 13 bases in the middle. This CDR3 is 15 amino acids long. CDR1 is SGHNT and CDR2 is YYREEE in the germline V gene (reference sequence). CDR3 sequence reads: CASSSSPGGNYGYTF. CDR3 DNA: TGTGCCAGCAGCTCCTCCCCGGGGGGTAACTATGGCTACACCTTC.

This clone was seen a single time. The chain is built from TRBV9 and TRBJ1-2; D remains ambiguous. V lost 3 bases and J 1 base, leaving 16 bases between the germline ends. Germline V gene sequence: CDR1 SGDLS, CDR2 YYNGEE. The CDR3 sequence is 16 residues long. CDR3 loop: CASSAHIRAFNYGYTF. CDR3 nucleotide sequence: TGTGCCAGCAGCGCTCACATCCGGGCCTTTAACTATGGCTACACCTTC. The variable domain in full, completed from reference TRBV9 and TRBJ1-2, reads DSGVTQTPKHLITATGQRVTLRCSPRSGDLSVYWYQQSLDQGLQFLIQYYNGEERAKGNILERFSAQQFPDLHSELNLSSLELGDSALYFCASSAHIRAFNYGYTFGSGTRLTVV.

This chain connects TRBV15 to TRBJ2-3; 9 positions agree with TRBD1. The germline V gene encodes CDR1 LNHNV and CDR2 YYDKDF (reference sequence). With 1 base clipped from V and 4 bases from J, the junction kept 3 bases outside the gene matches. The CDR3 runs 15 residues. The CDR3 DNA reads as TGTGCCACCAGCAGAGGGACAGGGGCTGCAGATACGCAGTATTTT. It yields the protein CATSRGTGAADTQYF. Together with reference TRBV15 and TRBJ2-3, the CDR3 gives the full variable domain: DAMVIQNPRYQVTQFGKPVTLSCSQTLNHNVMYWYQQKSSQAPKLLFHYYDKDFNNEADTPDNFQSRRPNTSFCFLDIRSPGLGDTAMYLCATSRGTGAADTQYFGPGTRLTVL.

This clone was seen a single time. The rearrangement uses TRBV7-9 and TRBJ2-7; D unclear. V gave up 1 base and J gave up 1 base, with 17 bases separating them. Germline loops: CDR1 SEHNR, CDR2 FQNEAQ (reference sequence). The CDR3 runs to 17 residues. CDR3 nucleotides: TGTGCCAGCAGCTTAGTCCCGATACCTGGAAGGTCCTACGAGCAGTACTTC. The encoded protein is CASSLVPIPGRSYEQYF.

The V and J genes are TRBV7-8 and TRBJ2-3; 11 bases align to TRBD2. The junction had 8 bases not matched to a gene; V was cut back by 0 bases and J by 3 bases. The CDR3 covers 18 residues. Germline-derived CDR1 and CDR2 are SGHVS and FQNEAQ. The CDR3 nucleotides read TGTGCCAGCAGCTTAGCACTAGCGGGAGATACAGTGACAGATACGCAGTATTTT. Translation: CASSLALAGDTVTDTQYF.

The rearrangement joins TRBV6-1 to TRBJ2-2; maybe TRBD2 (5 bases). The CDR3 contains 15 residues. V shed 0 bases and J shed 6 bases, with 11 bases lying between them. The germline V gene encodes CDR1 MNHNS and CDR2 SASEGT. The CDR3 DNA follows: TGTGCCAGCAGTGAAGCGAGAGGGAGAGCCGGGGAGCTGTTTTTT. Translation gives CASSEARGRAGELFF.

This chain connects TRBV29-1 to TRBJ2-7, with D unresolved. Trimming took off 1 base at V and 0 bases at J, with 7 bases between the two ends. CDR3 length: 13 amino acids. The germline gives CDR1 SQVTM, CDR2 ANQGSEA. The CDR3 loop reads CSVEGRLSYEQYF. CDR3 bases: TGCAGCGTTGAAGGGCGGCTCTCCTACGAGCAGTACTTC.

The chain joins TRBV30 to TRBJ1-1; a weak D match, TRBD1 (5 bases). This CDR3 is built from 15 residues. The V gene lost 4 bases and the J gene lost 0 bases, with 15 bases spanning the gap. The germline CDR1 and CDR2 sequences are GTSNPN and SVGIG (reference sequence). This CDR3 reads CAWTPGLLVNTEAFF. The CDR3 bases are TGTGCCTGGACCCCGGGACTCTTAGTGAACACTGAAGCTTTCTTT. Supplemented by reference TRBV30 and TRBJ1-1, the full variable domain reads SQTIHQWPATLVQPVGSPLSLECTVEGTSNPNLYWYRQAAGRGLQLLFYSVGIGQISSEVPQNLSASRPQDRQFILSSKKLLLSDSGFYLCAWTPGLLVNTEAFFGQGTRLTVV.

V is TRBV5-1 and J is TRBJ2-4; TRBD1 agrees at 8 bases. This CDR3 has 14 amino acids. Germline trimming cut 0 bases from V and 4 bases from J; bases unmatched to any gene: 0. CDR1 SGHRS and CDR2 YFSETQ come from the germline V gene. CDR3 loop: CASSLGTGKNIQYF. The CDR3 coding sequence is TGCGCCAGCAGCTTGGGGACAGGGAAAAACATTCAGTACTTC.

The CDR3 spells CASSQDRPRLGDKFGYTF. In DNA, the CDR3 is TGTGCCAGCAGCCAAGACAGGCCGAGGTTAGGGGACAAATTTGGCTACACCTTC. This chain uses TRBV14 with TRBJ1-2, with a weak D call TRBD1 (6 bases). Germline CDR1 reads SGHDN; CDR2 reads FVKESK. The CDR3 length is 18 residues. Trimming shortened V by 0 bases and J by 7 bases, and 24 bases separated the two germline ends.

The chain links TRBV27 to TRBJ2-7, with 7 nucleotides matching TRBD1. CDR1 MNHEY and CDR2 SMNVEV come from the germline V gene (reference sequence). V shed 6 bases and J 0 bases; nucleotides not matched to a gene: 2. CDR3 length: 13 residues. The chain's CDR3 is CASSRDSSYEQYF. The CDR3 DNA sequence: TGTGCCAGCAGCAGGGACAGCTCCTACGAGCAGTACTTC.